The T cell receptor (beta chain) under discussion was sequenced for a study of blood T cells in healthy people across ages. Around 10 milliliters of peripheral blood were drawn from each donor. Together with a sample-barcoded 5' primer, a J-beta primer mix was included in a second PCR lasting about 6 to 11 cycles. TCRdb passed the 5' RACE reads through MiXCR, listing each CDR3 protein once. The sample holds about 800,000 distinct CDR3 sequences; 20% to 30% are singletons and the top ten take around 3.6%. The CDR3 sequence is 15 residues long. V lost 4 bases and J lost 2, with 15 bases in between. Per the germline V gene, CDR1 is SGHTA and CDR2 is FQGNSA. These data are also associated with another study on T cells of mothers and their children. That source reports: RNA extracted was entirely used for cDNA synthesis, about 1.6 ug per 15 ul.

The material sequenced was blood. This clonotype was sampled from a boy younger than 18 in good health. V is TRBV7-2 and J is TRBJ2-7; D call uncertain. The CDR3 DNA is TGTGCCAGCAGCTGGTTGATAGACCCTACCTACGAGCAGTACTTC. Its protein is CASSWLIDPTYEQYF.